One sample yielded the 25 T cell receptor beta chains listed below, sequenced in a study of PD-1 blockade in classical Hodgkin lymphoma. Time point meaning: cycle 4 day 1 (C4D1), after six to seven weeks of nivolumab. Brentuximab vedotin exposure varied, and every patient relapsed after autologous stem cell transplantation. Thawed PBMCs underwent magnetic negative selection to yield purified CD4+ T cells. The table came from immunoSEQ multiplex PCR; TCRdb's copy has only in-frame clones and leaves some out. The sample contains tens of thousands of clones, 72% of which appear only once. Material: CD4+ T cells from blood, obtained before the fourth cycle of nivolumab. Every receptor here comes from a human donor with classical Hodgkin lymphoma.

This chain connects TRBV7-8 to TRBJ1-2, with D maybe TRBD1 (6 bases). Trimming removed 3 bases from V and 10 bases from J, with 18 bases in between. Per the germline V gene, CDR1 is SGHVS and CDR2 is FQNEAQ. CDR3 size: 14 residues. The CDR3 here is CASSFPLSTGPYTF. In DNA form, the CDR3 reads TGTGCCAGCAGCTTCCCACTATCCACAGGGCCCTACACCTTC.

The chain carries TRBV7-2 and TRBJ2-7; D possibly corresponds to TRBD2 (7 bases). The CDR3 is 18 residues long. Germline loops: CDR1 SGHTA, CDR2 FQGNSA. Trimming left V 3 bases short and J 4 bases short, with 25 bases between. CDR3 sequence (DNA): TGTGCCAGCAGCTTGGAGGGGGGGCAGGGTGTGTTCCTGTACGAGCAGTACTTC. It specifies CASSLEGGQGVFLYEQYF.

The CDR3 here is CASSLTGSGYTF. For the CDR3, the DNA is TGTGCCAGCAGCTTGACAGGGAGTGGCTACACCTTC. V usage is TRBV5-5 and J usage is TRBJ1-2; a possible D gene is TRBD1 (6 bases). The V end lost 1 base, the J end lost 7 bases, and 8 bases lay between the germline ends. Germline V lookup: CDR1 SGHKS, CDR2 YYEKEE (reference sequence). The CDR3 sequence is 12 residues long.

This clone rates as medium-sized. The rearrangement links TRBV7-9 to TRBJ2-1; 7 positions agree with TRBD2. Germline V gives CDR1 SEHNR, CDR2 FQNEAQ (reference sequence). J was trimmed by 0 bases and V by 5 bases; bases with no gene match: 7. The CDR3 has 16 amino acids. In nucleotides, the CDR3 is TGTGCCAGCAGCGGTCGCGGGGGTCCCTCCTACAATGAGCAGTTCTTC. It encodes CASSGRGGPSYNEQFF.

This clone was counted only a few times. J is TRBJ1-1 and V is TRBV5-4; 9 bases match TRBD1. The CDR3 runs to 15 residues. Trimming took 1 base from V and 6 from J; bases not matched to a gene: 7. The germline CDR1 and CDR2 sequences are SGHNT and YYREEE (reference sequence). CDR3 nucleotide sequence: TGTGCCAGCAGCTTGCGAGGGACAGGGAGACCTGAAGCTTTCTTT. This sequence encodes CASSLRGTGRPEAFF.

The V call is TRBV7-2, the J call TRBJ1-3; D might be TRBD1 (6 bases). Germline CDR1 reads SGHTA; CDR2 reads FQGNSA. Trimming took 2 bases from V and 4 from J, leaving 9 bases between them. The CDR3 is 14 amino acids. The CDR3 region is CASSLQGPGNTIYF. CDR3 in DNA: TGTGCCAGCAGCTTACAGGGGCCCGGAAACACCATATATTTT.

This clone has a handful of counts. The rearrangement joins TRBV27 to TRBJ1-2, with D possibly TRBD1 on 6 matching bases. Trimming cost V 5 bases and J 8 bases, with 18 bases left between them. CDR1 and CDR2 (germline): MNHEY, SMNVEV (reference sequence). The CDR3 has 14 amino acids. The CDR3: CASSPSLQGYGYTF. The CDR3 DNA reads TGTGCCAGCAGTCCGAGCCTACAGGGTTACGGCTACACCTTC.

CDR3 sequence (DNA): TGTGCCAGCAGTTACGGACCGGGGGGATTAGCTTTCTTT. It translates to CASSYGPGGLAFF. The rearrangement joins TRBV27 to TRBJ1-1; tentatively, D is TRBD1 (5 bases). The V end was cut by 4 bases, the J end by 10 bases, with 16 bases between. CDR1 MNHEY and CDR2 SMNVEV come from the germline V gene (reference sequence). The CDR3 is made up of 13 amino acids.

The J gene is TRBJ1-2, the V gene TRBV18, with D hard to call. V lost 3 bases and J lost 8, with 19 bases in between. The CDR3 covers 15 residues. CDR1 is KGHSH and CDR2 is LQKENI in the germline V gene. The CDR3 DNA reads TGTGCCAGCTCACCTGCACGGGATACGGCGAGGGGCTACACCTTC. Encoded protein: CASSPARDTARGYTF.

This clone appeared a few times. V usage is TRBV4-2 and J usage is TRBJ2-1; D is possibly TRBD2 (6 bases). V lost 1 base and J lost 6, with 16 bases in between. The length of the CDR3 is 16 residues. Germline CDR1 LGHNA, CDR2 YNFKEQ. The DNA for the CDR3 is TGTGCCAGCAGCCAAGGGTCTGCGGGGCGGGCCAATGAGCAGTTCTTC. Translation gives CASSQGSAGRANEQFF.

The V gene is TRBV5-5, the J gene TRBJ1-4; D gene uncertain. Looked up from germline, CDR1 is SGHKS and CDR2 is YYEKEE (reference sequence). V lost 0 bases to trimming and J lost 8 bases, with 11 bases between them. This CDR3 has 14 residues. The CDR3 sequence: CASSLAARGEKLFF. The CDR3 DNA sequence: TGTGCCAGCAGCTTGGCGGCCCGAGGGGAAAAACTGTTTTTT.

The chain carries TRBV11-2 and TRBJ2-7; D is unclear. The CDR3 loop spans 17 amino acids. V lost 3 bases, J lost 1 base, and 19 bases lay in between. The germline CDR1 and CDR2 sequences are SGHAT and FQNNGV. CDR3 in DNA: TGTGCCAGCAGCTTTGGGTTATATGATACGGGTTCCTACGAGCAGTACTTC. Protein: CASSFGLYDTGSYEQYF.

This clone was detected once. This chain links TRBV10-3 with TRBJ2-7, with TRBD1 identical over 8 bases. Germline lookup yields CDR1 ENHRY and CDR2 SYGVKD. After removal of 3 bases from V and 0 bases from J, the junction contained 4 bases not matched to a gene. The CDR3 sequence is 15 residues long. CDR3 nucleotides: TGTGCCATCAGTGATATGGACAGGGCCTCCTACGAGCAGTACTTC. It codes for CAISDMDRASYEQYF.

The genes are TRBV7-2 and TRBJ2-7, with 11 positions matching TRBD2. V dropped 5 bases and J dropped 4; count of bases not matched to a gene: 7. From germline, CDR1 is SGHTA and CDR2 FQGNSA. This CDR3 is built from 15 residues. The CDR3 DNA sequence: TGTGCCAGCAGCCAACTAGCGGGGGCCCATTACGAGCAGTACTTC. This gives the protein CASSQLAGAHYEQYF.

The rearrangement joins TRBV4-3 to TRBJ2-3; tentative D call: TRBD2 (7 bases). The germline V gene has CDR1 LGHNA and CDR2 YSLEER. Trimming stripped 2 bases from V and 9 bases from J, with 18 bases between. The CDR3 covers 15 residues. The CDR3 here is CASSQSGGAGLTQYF. The DNA of the CDR3 is TGCGCCAGCAGCCAATCTGGGGGGGCCGGACTCACGCAGTATTTT.

The chain has TRBV19 and TRBJ1-2, with TRBD1 matching 7 bases. Looked up from germline, CDR1 is LNHDA and CDR2 is SQIVND (reference sequence). Losses at the gene ends were 7 bases for V and 8 bases for J; bases not matched to a gene: 16. CDR3 length: 15 amino acids. The CDR3 coding sequence is TGTGCCAGTAACCCCCTACAGGGGTCTCTGGGGGGCTACACCTTC. Its translation: CASNPLQGSLGGYTF. Complete variable domain (other parts from reference TRBV19 and TRBJ1-2): DGGITQSPKYLFRKEGQNVTLSCEQNLNHDAMYWYRQDPGQGLRLIYYSQIVNDFQKGDIAEGYSVSREKKESFPLTVTSAQKNPTAFYLCASNPLQGSLGGYTFGSGTRLTVV.

This chain connects TRBV6-6 to TRBJ2-5; D uncertain. This CDR3 has 11 amino acids. The germline V gene has CDR1 MNHNY and CDR2 SVGAGI (reference sequence). The V and J ends lost 2 bases and 9 bases respectively, with 7 bases between them. The CDR3 sequence is CASSYMAAQYF. In DNA form, the CDR3 reads TGTGCCAGCAGTTACATGGCGGCCCAGTACTTC.

The CDR3 bases are TGTGCCAGCAGCTTAGAGGCAGGACGGAACACTGAAGCTTTCTTT. Translation: CASSLEAGRNTEAFF. This chain joins TRBV7-6 and TRBJ1-1, with D uncertain. V shed 1 base and J shed 1 base, with 10 bases lying between them. The V gene's germline CDR1 is SGHVS and CDR2 FNYEAQ. This CDR3 comprises 15 residues. Full variable domain (remainder filled in from reference TRBV7-6 and TRBJ1-1): GAGVSQSPRYKVTKRGQDVALRCDPISGHVSLYWYRQALGQGPEFLTYFNYEAQQDKSGLPNDRFSAERPEGSISTLTIQRTEQRDSAMYRCASSLEAGRNTEAFFGQGTRLTVV.

The V gene is TRBV5-8, the J gene TRBJ2-3; D is uncertain. The CDR3 runs 19 residues. The germline CDR1 and CDR2 sequences are SGHTS and YDEGEE. With 0 bases removed from V and 1 base from J, the gap between germline ends came to 21 bases. CDR3: CASSLAGFSTRAGTDTQYF. The DNA of the CDR3 is TGTGCCAGCAGCTTGGCCGGATTCTCAACTCGCGCTGGCACAGATACGCAGTATTTT.

V and J are TRBV27 and TRBJ1-4, with a possible D match to TRBD1 (5 bases). Germline CDR1 is MNHEY and CDR2 is SMNVEV (reference sequence). CDR3 size: 14 residues. V lost 6 bases and J lost 12, with 20 bases in between. Here the CDR3 reads CASRPGWGRQELFF. The CDR3 DNA follows: TGTGCCAGCAGGCCGGGGTGGGGGAGACAAGAACTGTTTTTT.

This clone was counted only a few times. The gene calls are TRBV4-2 and TRBJ2-4; D unresolved. V dropped 0 bases and J dropped 0 bases, with 6 bases sitting between them. The CDR3 contains 15 residues. From germline, CDR1 is LGHNA and CDR2 YNFKEQ. CDR3 sequence: CASSQDVLAKNIQYF. CDR3 sequence (DNA): TGTGCCAGCAGCCAAGACGTACTAGCCAAAAACATTCAGTACTTC.

V gene TRBV7-8 combines with J gene TRBJ1-4; TRBD1 is a possible D gene (5 bases). The germline CDR1 and CDR2 sequences are SGHVS and FQNEAQ. The CDR3 spans 14 residues. V lost 0 bases to trimming and J lost 8 bases, with 10 bases between them. CDR3 amino acids: CASSLARGWEKLFF. The CDR3, as DNA: TGTGCCAGCAGCTTAGCCCGGGGGTGGGAAAAACTGTTTTTT.

This clone was seen only a few times. This rearrangement joins TRBV11-2 to TRBJ1-3; D is ambiguous. Germline V gene data show CDR1 as SGHAT and CDR2 as FQNNGV. The length of the CDR3 is 13 residues. Trimming took 3 bases from V and 0 from J, leaving 3 bases between them. CDR3 coding DNA: TGTGCCAGCAGCTTGAGCTCTGGAAACACCATATATTTT. Translating gives CASSLSSGNTIYF.

This chain connects TRBV6-1 to TRBJ2-7; TRBD1 aligns across 7 bases. CDR1 is MNHNS, CDR2 SASEGT, per germline. The CDR3 is 15 amino acids. V was clipped by 4 bases and J by 4 bases; unmatched bases: 10. This CDR3 is CASSAGQVLGYEQYF. CDR3 DNA: TGTGCCAGCAGTGCCGGACAGGTTCTGGGGTACGAGCAGTACTTC.

The chain carries TRBV6-5 and TRBJ1-3; tentative D call: TRBD1 (5 bases). CDR3 length equals 14 residues. Trimming pared 2 bases from V and 4 bases from J, leaving 9 bases between. Germline assignment: CDR1 MNHEY and CDR2 SVGAGI. The CDR3 nucleotides read TGTGCCAGCAGTTACGGGACCGCCGGAAACACCATATATTTT. It translates to CASSYGTAGNTIYF.